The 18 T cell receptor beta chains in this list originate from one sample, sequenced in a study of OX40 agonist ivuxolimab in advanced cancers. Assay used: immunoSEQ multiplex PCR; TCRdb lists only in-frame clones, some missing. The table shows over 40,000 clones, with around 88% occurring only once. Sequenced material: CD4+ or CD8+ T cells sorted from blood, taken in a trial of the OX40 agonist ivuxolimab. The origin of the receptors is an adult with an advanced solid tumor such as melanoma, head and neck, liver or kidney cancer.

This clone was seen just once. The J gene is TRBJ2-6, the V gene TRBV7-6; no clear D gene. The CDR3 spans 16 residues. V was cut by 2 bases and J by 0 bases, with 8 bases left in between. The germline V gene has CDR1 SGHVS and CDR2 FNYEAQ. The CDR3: CASSLFGDSGANVLTF. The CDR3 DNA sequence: TGTGCCAGCAGCTTATTTGGTGACTCTGGGGCCAACGTCCTGACTTTC.

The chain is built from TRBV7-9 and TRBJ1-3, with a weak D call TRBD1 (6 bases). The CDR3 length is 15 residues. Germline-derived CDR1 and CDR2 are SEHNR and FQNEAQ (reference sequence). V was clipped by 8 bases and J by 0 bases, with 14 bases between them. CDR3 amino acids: CASVAGHGSGNTIYF. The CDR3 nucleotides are TGTGCCAGCGTAGCGGGACACGGCTCTGGAAACACCATATATTTT.

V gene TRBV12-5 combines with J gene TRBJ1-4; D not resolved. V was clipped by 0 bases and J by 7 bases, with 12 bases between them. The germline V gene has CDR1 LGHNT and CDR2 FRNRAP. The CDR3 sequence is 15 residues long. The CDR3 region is CASGLVGEGGEKLFF. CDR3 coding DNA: TGTGCTAGTGGTTTGGTAGGAGAGGGAGGTGAAAAACTGTTTTTT.

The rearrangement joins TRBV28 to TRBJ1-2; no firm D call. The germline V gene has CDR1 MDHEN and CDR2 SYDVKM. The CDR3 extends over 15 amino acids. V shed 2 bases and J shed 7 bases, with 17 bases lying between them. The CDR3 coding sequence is TGTGCCAGCAGTTTAAAGGACGGCCGCCTCGGTGGCTACACCTTC. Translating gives CASSLKDGRLGGYTF.

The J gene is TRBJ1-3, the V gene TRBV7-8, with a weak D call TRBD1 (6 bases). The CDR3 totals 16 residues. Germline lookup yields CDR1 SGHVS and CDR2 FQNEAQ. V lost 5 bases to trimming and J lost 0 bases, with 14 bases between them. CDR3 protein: CASSPVGGLSGNTIYF. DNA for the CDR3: TGTGCCAGCAGCCCTGTGGGGGGCCTCTCTGGAAACACCATATATTTT.

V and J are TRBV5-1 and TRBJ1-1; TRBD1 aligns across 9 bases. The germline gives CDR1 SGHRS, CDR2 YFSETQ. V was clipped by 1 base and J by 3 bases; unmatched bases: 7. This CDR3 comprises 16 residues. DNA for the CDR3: TGCGCCAGCAGCTTGTATCCGACAGGGGGTGACACTGAAGCTTTCTTT. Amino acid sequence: CASSLYPTGGDTEAFF.

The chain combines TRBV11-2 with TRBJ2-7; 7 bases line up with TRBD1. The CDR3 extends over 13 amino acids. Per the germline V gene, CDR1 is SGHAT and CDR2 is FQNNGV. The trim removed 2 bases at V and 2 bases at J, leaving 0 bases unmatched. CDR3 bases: TGTGCCAGCAGCTTACAGGGGGCCTACGAGCAGTACTTC. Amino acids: CASSLQGAYEQYF.

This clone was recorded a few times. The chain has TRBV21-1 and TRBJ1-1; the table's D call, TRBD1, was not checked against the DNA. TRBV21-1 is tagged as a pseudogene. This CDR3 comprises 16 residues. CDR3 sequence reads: CASSPRTGGWGTEAFF. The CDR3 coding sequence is TGTGCCAGCAGCCCGCGGACAGGGGGCTGGGGCACTGAAGCTTTCTTT.

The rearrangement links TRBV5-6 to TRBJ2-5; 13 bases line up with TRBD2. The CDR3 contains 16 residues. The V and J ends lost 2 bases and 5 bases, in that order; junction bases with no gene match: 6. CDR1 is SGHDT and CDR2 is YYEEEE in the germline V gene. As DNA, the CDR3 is TGTGCCAGCAGCTTTGGACTAGCGGGAGTTTGGGAGACCCAGTACTTC. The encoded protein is CASSFGLAGVWETQYF.

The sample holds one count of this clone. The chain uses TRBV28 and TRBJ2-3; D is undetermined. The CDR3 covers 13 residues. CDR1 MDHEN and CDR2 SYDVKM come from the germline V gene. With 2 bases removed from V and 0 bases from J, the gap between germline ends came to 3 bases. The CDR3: CASSLSSTDTQYF. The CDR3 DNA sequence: TGTGCCAGCAGTTTAAGCAGCACAGATACGCAGTATTTT.

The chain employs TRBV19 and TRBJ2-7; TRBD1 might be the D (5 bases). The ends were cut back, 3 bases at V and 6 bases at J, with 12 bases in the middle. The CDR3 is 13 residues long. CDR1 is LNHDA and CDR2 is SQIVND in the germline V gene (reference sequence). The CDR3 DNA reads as TGTGCCAGTAGTATTGAGCCCCAGGGCGAGCAGTACTTC. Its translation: CASSIEPQGEQYF.

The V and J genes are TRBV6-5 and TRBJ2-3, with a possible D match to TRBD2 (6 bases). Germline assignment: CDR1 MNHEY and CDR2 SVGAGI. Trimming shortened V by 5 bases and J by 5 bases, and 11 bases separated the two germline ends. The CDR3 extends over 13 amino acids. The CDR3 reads CASSLGSRDTQYF. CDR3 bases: TGTGCCAGCAGTCTCGGGAGTAGAGATACGCAGTATTTT.

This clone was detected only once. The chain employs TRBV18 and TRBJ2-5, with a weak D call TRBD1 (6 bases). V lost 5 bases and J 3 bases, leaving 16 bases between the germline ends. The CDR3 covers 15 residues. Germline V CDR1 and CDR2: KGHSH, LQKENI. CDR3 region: CASSSPRTEEETQYF. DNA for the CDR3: TGTGCCAGCTCATCCCCCCGGACAGAAGAAGAGACCCAGTACTTC.

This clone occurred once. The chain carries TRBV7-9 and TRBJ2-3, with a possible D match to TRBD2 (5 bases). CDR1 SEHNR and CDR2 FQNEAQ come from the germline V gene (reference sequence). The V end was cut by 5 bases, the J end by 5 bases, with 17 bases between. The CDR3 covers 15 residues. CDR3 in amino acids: CASSPPQREGDTQYF. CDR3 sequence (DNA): TGTGCCAGCAGCCCGCCTCAGAGGGAAGGAGATACGCAGTATTTT.

CDR3 in amino acids: CASSFGLAPDNEQFF. For the CDR3, the DNA is TGTGCCAGCAGCTTCGGACTAGCGCCAGACAATGAGCAGTTCTTC. This chain joins TRBV5-5 and TRBJ2-1; 9 nucleotides align to TRBD2. Per germline, CDR1 SGHKS and CDR2 YYEKEE (reference sequence). The V gene end was trimmed by 2 bases and the J gene end by 5 bases; junction bases not matched to a gene: 5. This CDR3 is built from 15 residues.

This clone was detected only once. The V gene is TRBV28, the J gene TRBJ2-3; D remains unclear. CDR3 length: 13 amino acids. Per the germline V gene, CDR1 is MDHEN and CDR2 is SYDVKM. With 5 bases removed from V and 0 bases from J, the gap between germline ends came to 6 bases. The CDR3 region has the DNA TGTGCCAGCAGTGGGATTAGCACAGATACGCAGTATTTT. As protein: CASSGISTDTQYF. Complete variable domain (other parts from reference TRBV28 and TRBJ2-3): DVKVTQSSRYLVKRTGEKVFLECVQDMDHENMFWYRQDPGLGLRLIYFSYDVKMKEKGDIPEGYSVSREKKERFSLILESASTNQTSMYLCASSGISTDTQYFGPGTRLTVL.

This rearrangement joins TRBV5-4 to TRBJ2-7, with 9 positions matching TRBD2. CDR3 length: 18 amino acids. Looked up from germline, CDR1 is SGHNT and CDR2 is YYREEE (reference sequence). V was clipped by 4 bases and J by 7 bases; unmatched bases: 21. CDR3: CASSGAGGTPWGLREQYF. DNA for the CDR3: TGTGCCAGCAGCGGAGCGGGAGGCACCCCATGGGGACTACGTGAGCAGTACTTC.

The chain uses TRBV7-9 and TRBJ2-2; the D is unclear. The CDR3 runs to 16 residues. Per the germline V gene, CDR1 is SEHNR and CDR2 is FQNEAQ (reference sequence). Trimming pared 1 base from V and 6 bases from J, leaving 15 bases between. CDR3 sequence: CASSLDPSHGPGELFF. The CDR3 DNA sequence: TGTGCCAGCAGCTTAGACCCTTCTCATGGGCCCGGGGAGCTGTTTTTT.